These 14 T cell receptor beta chains were sequenced from one sample in a study of OX40 agonist ivuxolimab in advanced cancers. Produced via immunoSEQ multiplex PCR; TCRdb's table is partial and in-frame only. The sample has tens of thousands of clones; under 90% are singletons. The sequencing here drew on CD4+ or CD8+ T cells sorted from blood, taken in a trial of the OX40 agonist ivuxolimab. These TCRs come from an adult with an advanced solid tumor such as melanoma, head and neck, liver or kidney cancer.

The chain recombines TRBV19 with TRBJ1-1, with a tentative D call TRBD1 (6 bases). The CDR3 length is 15 residues. Germline lookup yields CDR1 LNHDA and CDR2 SQIVND (reference sequence). Between the trimmed V and J ends, which lost 7 bases and 0 bases, there was a span of 15 bases. In DNA form, the CDR3 reads TGTGCCAGTAAATTACAGGGCGCCTTGAACACTGAAGCTTTCTTT. Its translation is CASKLQGALNTEAFF.

J is TRBJ1-3 and V is TRBV29-1; D call uncertain. The V and J ends lost 2 bases and 5 bases respectively, with 7 bases between them. CDR3 size: 12 residues. Looked up from germline, CDR1 is SQVTM and CDR2 is ANQGSEA. The CDR3 loop reads CSVEWSRNTIYF. CDR3 sequence (DNA): TGCAGCGTTGAATGGTCGAGAAACACCATATATTTT. The variable domain in full, completed from reference TRBV29-1 and TRBJ1-3, reads SAVISQKPSRDICQRGTSLTIQCQVDSQVTMMFWYRQQPGQSLTLIATANQGSEATYESGFVIDKFPISRPNLTFSTLTVSNMSPEDSSIYLCSVEWSRNTIYFGEGSWLTVV.

The chain couples TRBV27 to TRBJ2-5; D may correspond to TRBD1 or TRBD2 (6 bases each). The J call may be faulty, since TRBJ2-7 better matches the DNA end. Germline V lookup: CDR1 MNHEY, CDR2 SMNVEV (reference sequence). The CDR3 is made up of 13 amino acids. In DNA, the CDR3 is TGTGCCAGCAGTCCGGGGGCGCCCCACGAGCAGTACTTC. It encodes CASSPGAPHEQYF.

J is TRBJ2-2 and V is TRBV2, with TRBD1 matching 8 bases. The V segment lost 8 bases and the J segment 1 base; nucleotides outside the gene matches: 9. The CDR3 runs to 16 residues. Germline loops: CDR1 SNHLY, CDR2 FYNNEI. CDR3 DNA: TGTGCCAGCCGGGCCGCCGGACAGGGGAACACCGGGGAGCTGTTTTTT. It translates to CASRAAGQGNTGELFF.

The chain joins TRBV9 to TRBJ2-1; 9 bases are shared with TRBD1. V shed 3 bases and J 6 bases; nucleotides not matched to a gene: 4. This CDR3 has 14 residues. CDR1 SGDLS and CDR2 YYNGEE come from the germline V gene. The CDR3 loop reads CASSAGQGVNEQFF. Here the CDR3 DNA reads TGTGCCAGCAGCGCGGGACAGGGAGTCAATGAGCAGTTCTTC. Looking up the rest from reference TRBV9 and TRBJ2-1 gives the full variable domain: DSGVTQTPKHLITATGQRVTLRCSPRSGDLSVYWYQQSLDQGLQFLIQYYNGEERAKGNILERFSAQQFPDLHSELNLSSLELGDSALYFCASSAGQGVNEQFFGPGTRLTVL.

This chain connects TRBV4-2 to TRBJ1-2; 7 nucleotides align to TRBD1. Germline V gene sequence: CDR1 LGHNA, CDR2 YNFKEQ. V trimming: 0 bases; J trimming: 7 bases; junction bases outside the gene matches: 11. CDR3 length: 16 residues. This CDR3 is CASSQERGDREGGYTF. As DNA, the CDR3 is TGTGCCAGCAGCCAAGAGAGAGGAGACAGGGAAGGTGGCTACACCTTC.

The J gene is TRBJ1-1, the V gene TRBV9, with a possible D match to TRBD1 (5 bases). Germline V gives CDR1 SGDLS, CDR2 YYNGEE. CDR3 size: 15 residues. V lost 4 bases and J 2 bases, leaving 15 bases between the germline ends. CDR3 DNA: TGTGCCAGCAGCATACCCCGGGACGGAAACACTGAAGCTTTCTTT. Translating it yields CASSIPRDGNTEAFF.

The chain is built from TRBV7-3 and TRBJ2-2; D gene uncertain. This CDR3 comprises 13 residues. Germline-derived CDR1 and CDR2 are SGHTA and FQGTGA. V lost 9 bases to trimming and J lost 4 bases, with 12 bases between them. The CDR3, as DNA: TGTGCCAGTAGTTTGGCGAGCACCGGGGAGCTGTTTTTT. Translating it yields CASSLASTGELFF.

This clone was found a few times. The chain recombines TRBV6-5 with TRBJ1-2; maybe TRBD1 (6 bases). CDR1 and CDR2 (germline): MNHEY, SVGAGI. The CDR3 length is 15 residues. V was pared by 7 bases and J by 4 bases, with 19 bases between. CDR3 coding DNA: TGTGCCAGCACTCAATCTTACGGGGACATCTATGGCTACACCTTC. It specifies CASTQSYGDIYGYTF.

The chain carries TRBV10-1 and TRBJ2-7; the D is unclear. Germline V gene sequence: CDR1 WNHNN, CDR2 SYGVQD (reference sequence). V was cut by 2 bases and J by 5 bases, with 16 bases left in between. The CDR3 totals 15 residues. Here the CDR3 reads CASSEGITEVHEQYF. In nucleotides, the CDR3 is TGCGCCAGCAGTGAGGGTATCACCGAGGTCCACGAGCAGTACTTC.

The rearrangement joins TRBV11-3 to TRBJ2-5; D remains ambiguous. CDR1 is SGHNT, CDR2 YENEEA, per germline. V was shortened by 2 bases and J by 0 bases, with 16 bases between the two germline ends. The CDR3 consists of 17 residues. CDR3 coding DNA: TGTGCCAGCAGCTTAACGAGAGGAGCCGGACACCAAGAGACCCAGTACTTC. It yields the protein CASSLTRGAGHQETQYF.

The chain uses TRBV4-1 and TRBJ2-1; a possible D gene is TRBD2 (5 bases). Trimming removed 4 bases from V and 0 bases from J, with 10 bases in between. The CDR3 sequence is 15 residues long. Germline V gene data show CDR1 as MGHRA and CDR2 as YSYEKL. CDR3 bases: TGCGCCAGCAGCCCCCCGGGGAGCTCCTACAATGAGCAGTTCTTC. This gives the protein CASSPPGSSYNEQFF.

The gene calls are TRBV28 and TRBJ2-5; D is unclear. The J call is uncertain, as TRBJ2-7 better fits the DNA end. There are 14 residues in the CDR3. Per the germline V gene, CDR1 is MDHEN and CDR2 is SYDVKM. CDR3 in DNA: TGTGCCAGCAGCCATCGTGACACCTCCTACGAGCAGTACTTC. It is translated as CASSHRDTSYEQYF.

The CDR3 spells CASSQERGPYGYTF. The CDR3 DNA sequence: TGTGCCAGCAGCCAAGAAAGGGGGCCCTATGGCTACACCTTC. The chain combines TRBV14 with TRBJ1-2; TRBD1 matches 7 bases. Germline loops: CDR1 SGHDN, CDR2 FVKESK. The CDR3 sequence is 14 residues long. V shed 0 bases, J shed 4 bases, and the junction held 2 bases outside the gene matches. The full variable domain, its missing parts supplied by reference TRBV14 and TRBJ1-2, is EAGVTQFPSHSVIEKGQTVTLRCDPISGHDNLYWYRRVMGKEIKFLLHFVKESKQDESGMPNNRFLAERTGGTYSTLKVQPAELEDSGVYFCASSQERGPYGYTFGSGTRLTVV.